Presented here are 15 T cell receptor beta chains from one specimen sequenced in a study of Graves' ophthalmopathy and Graves' hyperthyroidism. Amplification of the TCR beta CDR3 regions used RNA transcripts (as template). The first-round RT-PCR employed HTBI primers together with the Qiagen OneStep RT-PCR kit. A multiplex PCR was then performed as the second round. TCRdb called the multiplex PCR reads again in MiXCR, with one record for every CDR3 protein. Of about 740,000 distinct CDR3 sequences in the sample, roughly 40% were seen once. The sequenced sample was peripheral blood. These receptors originate from an adult man with Graves' ophthalmopathy.

The chain carries TRBV19 and TRBJ2-7; 8 bases are shared with TRBD2. Germline lookup yields CDR1 LNHDA and CDR2 SQIVND (reference sequence). J was trimmed by 0 bases and V by 3 bases; bases with no gene match: 4. CDR3 length: 15 residues. DNA of the CDR3: TGTGCCAGTAGTATCCCCGGGACTAGCTCCTACGAGCAGTACTTC. The encoded protein is CASSIPGTSSYEQYF.

The genes are TRBV7-9 and TRBJ2-7; D not certain. This CDR3 has 14 residues. CDR1 and CDR2 (germline): SEHNR, FQNEAQ (reference sequence). The V gene lost 2 bases and the J gene lost 2 bases, with 10 bases spanning the gap. CDR3 in amino acids: CASSLNRDPYEQYF. The CDR3 DNA follows: TGTGCCAGCAGCTTAAACCGAGATCCCTACGAGCAGTACTTC.

This clonotype appeared many times. The CDR3 sequence: CAISASEGVGTEAFF. CDR3 DNA: TGTGCCATCAGTGCATCGGAGGGTGTGGGCACTGAAGCTTTCTTT. This chain joins TRBV10-3 and TRBJ1-1; D remains ambiguous. Trimming removed 4 bases from V and 4 bases from J, with 16 bases in between. The CDR3 extends over 15 amino acids. The germline gives CDR1 ENHRY, CDR2 SYGVKD.

The chain joins TRBV29-1 to TRBJ2-7, with 10 bases lining up with TRBD1. Trimming took 8 bases from V and 3 from J; bases not matched to a gene: 10. The germline V gene encodes CDR1 SQVTM and CDR2 ANQGSEA. CDR3 length: 14 residues. The CDR3 coding sequence is TGCAGCTTGCGGGGGACAGGGGTGAGCTACGAGCAGTACTTC. This sequence encodes CSLRGTGVSYEQYF.

The chain combines TRBV5-1 with TRBJ2-7; D is possibly TRBD1 (5 bases). With 0 bases removed from V and 6 bases from J, the gap between germline ends came to 16 bases. The CDR3 length is 15 residues. CDR1 is SGHRS, CDR2 YFSETQ, per germline. The CDR3 region is CASSLGPGLEAEQYF. The CDR3 DNA sequence: TGCGCCAGCAGCTTGGGGCCAGGGTTAGAGGCCGAGCAGTACTTC.

This clonotype was counted between two and nine times. This chain uses TRBV7-9 with TRBJ2-5; possibly TRBD2 for D (6 bases). CDR1 and CDR2 from the germline V gene are SEHNR and FQNEAQ (reference sequence). The CDR3 runs to 15 residues. The V end was cut by 1 base, the J end by 5 bases, with 14 bases between. The CDR3 is CASSLGGLREETQYF. The CDR3 DNA is TGTGCCAGCAGCTTAGGGGGACTGAGGGAGGAGACCCAGTACTTC.

This clonotype was observed a few times. J is TRBJ1-1 and V is TRBV5-1; D gene ambiguous. Trimming pared 1 base from V and 6 bases from J, leaving 10 bases between. Per germline, CDR1 SGHRS and CDR2 YFSETQ. The CDR3 has 13 amino acids. In DNA form, the CDR3 reads TGCGCCAGCAGCTTGTTAGGTGGTGCTGAAGCTTTCTTT. Its protein is CASSLLGGAEAFF.

This clonotype appeared a single time. A junction boundary mismatches the germline segment, possibly from a read error. Here the CDR3 DNA reads TGTGCCGGCAGCGTAGGAGGGGGCGGAAGCTCTGGAAACACCATATATTTT. It translates to CAGSVGGGGSSGNTIYF. This chain connects TRBV9 to TRBJ1-3; 7 bases are a match to TRBD1. CDR3 length: 17 amino acids. The V gene's germline CDR1 is SGDLS and CDR2 YYNGEE.

The J gene is TRBJ2-7, the V gene TRBV12-3 or TRBV12-4, with D maybe TRBD1 (7 bases). This CDR3 spans 16 amino acids. Trimming stripped 6 bases from V and 5 bases from J, with 23 bases between. The CDR3 sequence is CASRTRAAGGLDEQYF. CDR3 in DNA: TGTGCCAGCAGGACCCGGGCGGCAGGGGGACTCGACGAGCAGTACTTC.

This clonotype was found a few times. The chain recombines TRBV5-1 with TRBJ2-6, with a weak D call TRBD1 (6 bases). Trimming took off 5 bases at V and 2 bases at J, with 11 bases between the two ends. Germline assignment: CDR1 SGHRS and CDR2 YFSETQ. CDR3 size: 15 residues. DNA of the CDR3: TGCGCCAGCAGTCCGGACAGAACTGGGGCCAACGTCCTGACTTTC. It is translated as CASSPDRTGANVLTF.

The table lists this clonotype with a few counts. V is TRBV10-3 and J is TRBJ1-3, with 9 bases aligning to TRBD1. The V segment lost 7 bases and the J segment 4 bases; nucleotides outside the gene matches: 11. From germline, CDR1 is ENHRY and CDR2 SYGVKD. There are 16 residues in the CDR3. The CDR3 DNA reads as TGTGCCATCAAGGGGGACAGGGTATATTCCGGAAACACCATATATTTT. This gives the protein CAIKGDRVYSGNTIYF.

The chain couples TRBV7-9 to TRBJ2-2; 7 nucleotides match TRBD2. V dropped 2 bases and J dropped 5; count of bases not matched to a gene: 11. There are 17 residues in the CDR3. Germline V CDR1 and CDR2: SEHNR, FQNEAQ (reference sequence). CDR3 DNA sequence: TGTGCCAGCAGCTTAACTGCTGCGGGAGCGGTGACCGGGGAGCTGTTTTTT. This codes for CASSLTAAGAVTGELFF.

The chain joins TRBV9 to TRBJ2-1; weak D call: TRBD1 (6 bases). V was cut by 3 bases and J by 11 bases, with 12 bases left in between. CDR1 and CDR2 from the germline V gene are SGDLS and YYNGEE. The CDR3 is 12 residues long. The CDR3 is CASSAEQGKQFF. CDR3 coding DNA: TGTGCCAGCAGCGCCGAACAGGGTAAGCAGTTCTTC. The complete variable domain, with remaining parts taken from reference TRBV9 and TRBJ2-1, reads DSGVTQTPKHLITATGQRVTLRCSPRSGDLSVYWYQQSLDQGLQFLIQYYNGEERAKGNILERFSAQQFPDLHSELNLSSLELGDSALYFCASSAEQGKQFFGPGTRLTVL.

This clonotype was counted many times. The rearrangement uses TRBV5-6 and TRBJ2-7, with D possibly TRBD2 on 5 matching bases. Trimming cost V 3 bases and J 5 bases, with 6 bases left between them. CDR3 length: 11 amino acids. Per germline, CDR1 SGHDT and CDR2 YYEEEE. For the CDR3, the DNA is TGTGCCAGCAGCTCCGGGGACGAGCAGTACTTC. Its translation: CASSSGDEQYF.

This clonotype was recorded a few times. The chain couples TRBV25-1 to TRBJ2-2; either TRBD1 or TRBD2 may supply D (6 bases each). Between the trimmed V and J ends, which lost 5 bases and 6 bases, there was a span of 16 bases. The CDR3 loop spans 15 amino acids. CDR1 and CDR2 (germline): MGHDK, SYGVNS. CDR3 sequence: CASSYRAGLAGELFF. The CDR3 DNA reads TGTGCCAGCAGTTACAGGGCGGGGCTTGCCGGGGAGCTGTTTTTT.